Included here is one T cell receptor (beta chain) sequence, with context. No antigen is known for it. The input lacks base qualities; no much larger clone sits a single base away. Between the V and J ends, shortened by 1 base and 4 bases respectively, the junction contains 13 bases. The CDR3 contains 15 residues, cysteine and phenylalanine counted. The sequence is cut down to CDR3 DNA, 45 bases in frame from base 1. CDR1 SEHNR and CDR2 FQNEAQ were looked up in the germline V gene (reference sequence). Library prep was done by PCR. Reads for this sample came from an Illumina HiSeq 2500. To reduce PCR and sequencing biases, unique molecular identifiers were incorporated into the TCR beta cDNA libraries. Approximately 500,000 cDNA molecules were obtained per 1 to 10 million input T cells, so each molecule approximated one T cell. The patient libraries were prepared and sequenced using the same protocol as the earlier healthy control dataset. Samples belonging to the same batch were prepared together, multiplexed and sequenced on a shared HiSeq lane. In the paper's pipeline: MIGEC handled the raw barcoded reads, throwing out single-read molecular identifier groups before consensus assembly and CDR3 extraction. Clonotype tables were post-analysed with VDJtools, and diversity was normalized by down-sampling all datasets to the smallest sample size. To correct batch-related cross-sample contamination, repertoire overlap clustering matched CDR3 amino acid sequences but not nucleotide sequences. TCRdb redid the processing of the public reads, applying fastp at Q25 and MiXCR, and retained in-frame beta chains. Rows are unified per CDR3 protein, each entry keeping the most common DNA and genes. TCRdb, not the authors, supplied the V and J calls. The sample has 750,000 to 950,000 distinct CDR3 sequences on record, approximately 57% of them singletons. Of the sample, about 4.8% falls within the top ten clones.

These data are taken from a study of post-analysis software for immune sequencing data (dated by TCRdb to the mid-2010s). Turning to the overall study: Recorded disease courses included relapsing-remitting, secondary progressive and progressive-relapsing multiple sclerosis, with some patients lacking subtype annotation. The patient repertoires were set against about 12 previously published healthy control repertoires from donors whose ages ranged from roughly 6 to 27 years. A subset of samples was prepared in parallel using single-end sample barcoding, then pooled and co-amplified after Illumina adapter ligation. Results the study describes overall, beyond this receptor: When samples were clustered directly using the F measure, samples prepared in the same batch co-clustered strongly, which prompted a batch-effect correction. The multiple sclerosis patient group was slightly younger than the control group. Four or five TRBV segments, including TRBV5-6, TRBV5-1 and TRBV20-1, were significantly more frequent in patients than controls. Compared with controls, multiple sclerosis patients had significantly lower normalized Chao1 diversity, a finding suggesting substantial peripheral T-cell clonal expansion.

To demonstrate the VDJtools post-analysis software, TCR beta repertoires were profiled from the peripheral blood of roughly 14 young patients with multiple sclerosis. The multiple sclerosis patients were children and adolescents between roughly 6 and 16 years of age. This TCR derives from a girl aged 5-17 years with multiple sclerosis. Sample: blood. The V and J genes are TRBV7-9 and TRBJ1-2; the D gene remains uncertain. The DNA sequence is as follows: TGTGCCAGCAGCTTAGAGGTACAGAGCCTCTATGGCTACACCTTC. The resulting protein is CASSLEVQSLYGYTF.